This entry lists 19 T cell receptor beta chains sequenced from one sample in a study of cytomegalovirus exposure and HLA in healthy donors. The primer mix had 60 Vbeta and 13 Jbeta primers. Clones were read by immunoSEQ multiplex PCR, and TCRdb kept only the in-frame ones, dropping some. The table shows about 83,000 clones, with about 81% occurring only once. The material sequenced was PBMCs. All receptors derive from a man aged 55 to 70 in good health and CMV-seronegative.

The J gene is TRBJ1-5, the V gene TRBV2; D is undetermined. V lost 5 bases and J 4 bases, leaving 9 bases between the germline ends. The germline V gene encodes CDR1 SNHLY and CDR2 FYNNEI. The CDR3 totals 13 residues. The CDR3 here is CASSSSGNQPQHF. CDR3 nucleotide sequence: TGTGCCAGCAGTTCCTCCGGGAATCAGCCCCAGCATTTT. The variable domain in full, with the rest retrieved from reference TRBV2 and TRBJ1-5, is EPEVTQTPSHQVTQMGQEVILRCVPISNHLYFYWYRQILGQKVEFLVSFYNNEISEKSEIFDDQFSVERPDGSNFTLKIRSTKLEDSAMYFCASSSSGNQPQHFGDGTRLSIL.

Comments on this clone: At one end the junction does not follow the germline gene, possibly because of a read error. CDR3 loop: CSSTSPLEGYTF. The CDR3 nucleotides read TGTTCCAGCACCTCCCCTCTGGAGGGCTACACCTTC. V gene TRBV7-9 combines with J gene TRBJ1-2; no reliable D call. CDR3 length: 12 amino acids. Germline V gives CDR1 SEHNR, CDR2 FQNEAQ (reference sequence).

CDR3 region: CASSSGVNTEAFF. CDR3 nucleotide sequence: TGTGCCAGCAGTTCCGGTGTTAACACTGAAGCTTTCTTT. V is TRBV2 and J is TRBJ1-1, with no clear D. Between the trimmed V and J ends, which lost 5 bases and 2 bases, there was a span of 9 bases. The CDR3 is 13 residues long. The germline CDR1 and CDR2 sequences are SNHLY and FYNNEI.

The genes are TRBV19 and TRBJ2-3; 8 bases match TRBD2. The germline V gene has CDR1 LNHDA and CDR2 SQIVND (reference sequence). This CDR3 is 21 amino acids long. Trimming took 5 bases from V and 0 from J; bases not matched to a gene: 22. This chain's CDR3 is CASSPIPTSGGGILSTDTQYF. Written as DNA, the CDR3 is TGTGCCAGTAGTCCTATACCCACATCGGGGGGGGGAATCCTTAGCACAGATACGCAGTATTTT.

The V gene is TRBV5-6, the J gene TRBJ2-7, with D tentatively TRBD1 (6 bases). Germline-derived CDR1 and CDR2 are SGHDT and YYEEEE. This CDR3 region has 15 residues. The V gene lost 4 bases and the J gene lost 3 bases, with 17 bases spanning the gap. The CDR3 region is CASSRVGQGHYEQYF. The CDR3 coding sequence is TGTGCCAGCAGCCGAGTAGGGCAGGGGCACTACGAGCAGTACTTC.

CDR3 region: CASSQSSGGATGELFF. For the CDR3, the DNA is TGCGCCAGCAGCCAAAGTAGCGGGGGGGCCACCGGGGAGCTGTTTTTT. This sequence joins TRBV5-1 and TRBJ2-2, with 11 positions matching TRBD2. Germline V CDR1 and CDR2: SGHRS, YFSETQ. The CDR3 has 16 residues. V lost 4 bases and J lost 4; bases outside the gene matches: 6.

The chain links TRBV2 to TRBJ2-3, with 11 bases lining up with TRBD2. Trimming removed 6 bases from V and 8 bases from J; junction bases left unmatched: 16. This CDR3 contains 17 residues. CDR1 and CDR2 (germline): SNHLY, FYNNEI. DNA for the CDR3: TGTGCCAGCAGGGGGTCCCTAGCGGGGGGCCCCCCGGGTACGCAGTATTTT. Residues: CASRGSLAGGPPGTQYF.

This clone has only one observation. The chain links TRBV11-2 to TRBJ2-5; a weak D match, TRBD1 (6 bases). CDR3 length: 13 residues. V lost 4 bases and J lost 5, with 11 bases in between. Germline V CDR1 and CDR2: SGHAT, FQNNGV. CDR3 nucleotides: TGTGCCAGCAGCTCGGACAGAACCGAGACCCAGTACTTC. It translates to CASSSDRTETQYF.

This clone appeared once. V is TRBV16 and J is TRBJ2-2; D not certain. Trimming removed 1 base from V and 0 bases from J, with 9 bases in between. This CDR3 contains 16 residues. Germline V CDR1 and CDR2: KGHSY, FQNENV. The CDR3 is CASSQLGRSNTGELFF. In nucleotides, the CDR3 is TGTGCCAGCAGCCAATTGGGCAGGTCGAACACCGGGGAGCTGTTTTTT.

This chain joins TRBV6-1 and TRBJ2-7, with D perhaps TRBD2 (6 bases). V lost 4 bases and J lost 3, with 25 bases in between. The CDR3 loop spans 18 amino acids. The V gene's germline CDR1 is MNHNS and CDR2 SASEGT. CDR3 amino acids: CASSGGLWGRLSGYEQYF. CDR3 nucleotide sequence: TGTGCCAGCAGTGGCGGGCTGTGGGGGAGGTTAAGCGGCTACGAGCAGTACTTC.

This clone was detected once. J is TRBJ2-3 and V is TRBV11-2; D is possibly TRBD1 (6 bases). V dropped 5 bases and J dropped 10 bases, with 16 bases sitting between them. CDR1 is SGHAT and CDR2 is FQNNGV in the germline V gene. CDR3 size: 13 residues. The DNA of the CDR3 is TGTGCCAGCAGCCCTAGGGGGTATGCGGCGCAGTATTTT. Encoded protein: CASSPRGYAAQYF.

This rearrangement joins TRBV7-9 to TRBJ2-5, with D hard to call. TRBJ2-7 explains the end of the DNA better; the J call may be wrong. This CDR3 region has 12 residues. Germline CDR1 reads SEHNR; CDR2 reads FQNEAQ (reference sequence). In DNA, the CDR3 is TGTGCCAGCAGCAATACCGGTTACGAGCAGTACTTC. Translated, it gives CASSNTGYEQYF.

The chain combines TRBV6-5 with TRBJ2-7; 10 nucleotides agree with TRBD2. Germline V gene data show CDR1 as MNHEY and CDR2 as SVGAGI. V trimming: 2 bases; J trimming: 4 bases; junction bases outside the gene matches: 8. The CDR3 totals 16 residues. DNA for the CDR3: TGTGCCAGCAGTTACATGCAGCCGGGACTAGCGTACGAGCAGTACTTC. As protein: CASSYMQPGLAYEQYF.

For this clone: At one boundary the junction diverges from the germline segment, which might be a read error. CDR3 sequence (DNA): TGTTCCAGCAGCTCAACCCCGCCAGGCCTCTCCTACAATGAGCAGTTCTTC. This translates into CSSSSTPPGLSYNEQFF. This sequence joins TRBV7-9 and TRBJ2-1; D unclear. Germline lookup yields CDR1 SEHNR and CDR2 FQNEAQ (reference sequence). The CDR3 has 17 residues. Combining the CDR3 with reference TRBV7-9 and TRBJ2-1 gives the whole variable domain DTGVSQNPRHKITKRGQNVTFRCDPISEHNRLYWYRQTLGQGPEFLTYFQNEAQLEKSRLLSDRFSAERPKGSFSTLEIQRTEQGDSAMYLCSSSSTPPGLSYNEQFFGPGTRLTVL.

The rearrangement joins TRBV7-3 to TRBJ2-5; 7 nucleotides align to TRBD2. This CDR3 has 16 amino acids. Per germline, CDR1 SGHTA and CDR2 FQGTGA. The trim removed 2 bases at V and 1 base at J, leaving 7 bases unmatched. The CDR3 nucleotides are TGTGCCAGCAGCTTATTCCCCGGGGGGACCCAAGAGACCCAGTACTTC. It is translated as CASSLFPGGTQETQYF.

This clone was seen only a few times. The CDR3 DNA sequence: TGTGCCAGCAGGAACTATCCAGGGGGCGCGGGCTATGGCTACACCTTC. Amino acid sequence: CASRNYPGGAGYGYTF. The chain has TRBV6-6 and TRBJ1-2, with 8 nucleotides matching TRBD1. Germline CDR1 reads MNHNY; CDR2 reads SVGAGI (reference sequence). V was clipped by 6 bases and J by 4 bases; unmatched bases: 13. This CDR3 is built from 16 residues.

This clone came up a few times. This chain's CDR3 is CASSLSRAGANVLTF. The DNA of the CDR3 is TGTGCCAGCAGTTTATCCAGGGCCGGGGCCAACGTCCTGACTTTC. The chain has TRBV27 and TRBJ2-6, with D possibly being TRBD1 (5 bases). Germline V lookup: CDR1 MNHEY, CDR2 SMNVEV (reference sequence). The CDR3 length is 15 residues. Trimming took 0 bases from V and 4 from J, leaving 7 bases between them.

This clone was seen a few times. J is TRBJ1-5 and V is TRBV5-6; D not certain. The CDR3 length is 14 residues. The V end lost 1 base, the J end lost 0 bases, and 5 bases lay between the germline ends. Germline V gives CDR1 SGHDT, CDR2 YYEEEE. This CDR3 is CASSLPGSNQPQHF. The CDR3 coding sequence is TGTGCCAGCAGCTTGCCGGGTAGCAATCAGCCCCAGCATTTT. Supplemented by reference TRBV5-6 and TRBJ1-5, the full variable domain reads DAGVTQSPTHLIKTRGQQVTLRCSPKSGHDTVSWYQQALGQGPQFIFQYYEEEERQRGNFPDRFSGHQFPNYSSELNVNALLLGDSALYLCASSLPGSNQPQHFGDGTRLSIL.

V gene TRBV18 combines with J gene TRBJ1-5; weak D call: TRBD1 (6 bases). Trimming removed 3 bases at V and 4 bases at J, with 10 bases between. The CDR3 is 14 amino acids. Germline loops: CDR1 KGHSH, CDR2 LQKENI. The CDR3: CASSPGTTNQPQHF. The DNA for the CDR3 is TGTGCCAGCTCACCCGGGACAACGAATCAGCCCCAGCATTTT.